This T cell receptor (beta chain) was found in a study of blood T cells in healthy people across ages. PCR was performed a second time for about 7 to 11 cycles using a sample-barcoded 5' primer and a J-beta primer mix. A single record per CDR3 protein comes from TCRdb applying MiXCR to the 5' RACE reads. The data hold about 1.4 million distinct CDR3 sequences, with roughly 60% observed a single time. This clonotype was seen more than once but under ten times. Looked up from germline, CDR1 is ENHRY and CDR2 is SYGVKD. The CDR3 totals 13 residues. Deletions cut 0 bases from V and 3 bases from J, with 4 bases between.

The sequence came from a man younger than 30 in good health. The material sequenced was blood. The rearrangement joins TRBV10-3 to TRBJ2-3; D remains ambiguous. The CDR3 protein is CAISESRTDTQYF. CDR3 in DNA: TGTGCCATCAGTGAGTCTAGAACAGATACGCAGTATTTT.